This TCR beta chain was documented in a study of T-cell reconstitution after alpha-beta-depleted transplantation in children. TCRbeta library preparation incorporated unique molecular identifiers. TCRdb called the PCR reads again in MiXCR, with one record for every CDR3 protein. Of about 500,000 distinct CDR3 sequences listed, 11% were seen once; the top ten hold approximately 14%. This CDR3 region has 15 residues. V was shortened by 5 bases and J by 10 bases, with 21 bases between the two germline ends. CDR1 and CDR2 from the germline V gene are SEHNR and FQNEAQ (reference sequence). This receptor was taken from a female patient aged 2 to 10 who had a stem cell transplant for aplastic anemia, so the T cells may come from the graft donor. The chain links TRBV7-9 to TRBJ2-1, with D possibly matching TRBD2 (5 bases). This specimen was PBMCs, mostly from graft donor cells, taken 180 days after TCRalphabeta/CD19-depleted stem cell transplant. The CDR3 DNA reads TGTGCCAGCAGCCCTGTAGGGCAGGAGGAAAAAGAGCAGTTCTTC. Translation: CASSPVGQEEKEQFF. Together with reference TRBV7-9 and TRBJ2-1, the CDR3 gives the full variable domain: DTGVSQNPRHKITKRGQNVTFRCDPISEHNRLYWYRQTLGQGPEFLTYFQNEAQLEKSRLLSDRFSAERPKGSFSTLEIQRTEQGDSAMYLCASSPVGQEEKEQFFGPGTRLTVL.